This T cell receptor beta chain comes out of a study of response to subunit inactivated influenza vaccine. This clonotype was detected a few times. Since a much larger clone is just one base distant, this may be a read error. TCRdb ran MiXCR on the RT-PCR reads and lists one entry per CDR3 protein. This sample has around 190,000 distinct CDR3 sequences, with approximately 14% found just once. The CDR3 has 14 residues. J gave up 5 bases and V 4 bases, and 1 base lay outside the gene matches. Germline assignment: CDR1 MNHEY and CDR2 SMNVEV (reference sequence). The sequencing here drew on CD8+ T cells sorted from PBMCs, taken 4 to 6 days after vaccination. The gene calls are TRBV27 and TRBJ1-4, with 10 bases fitting TRBD1. This TCR was recovered from a man aged 50 or older who received an inactivated influenza vaccine. The CDR3 spells CASSSGQGNEKLFF. Written as DNA, the CDR3 is TGTGCCAGCAGTTCGGGACAGGGGAATGAAAAACTGTTTTTT.